These 10 T cell receptor beta chains came from one sample sequenced in a study of shared clonotypes between healthy human individuals. Measured with immunoSEQ multiplex PCR; TCRdb has only the in-frame clones, and not every one. The sample lists approximately 710,000 clones, about 90% occurring once. Sequencing was performed on memory CD8+ T cells from PBMCs. Described subset: CD45RO+ cells pooled with CCR7-negative TemRA cells. All receptors come from a man aged 18 to 30 in good health. Some clones in this sample may be carry-over from other donors' samples.

This sequence joins TRBV2 and TRBJ2-3; 13 bases are shared with TRBD2. J gave up 0 bases and V 9 bases, and 15 bases lay outside the gene matches. The V gene's germline CDR1 is SNHLY and CDR2 FYNNEI. The CDR3 is made up of 19 amino acids. The DNA of the CDR3 is TGTGCCAGTTACGGGACTAGCGGGATCTTAACCGATAGCACAGATACGCAGTATTTT. This sequence encodes CASYGTSGILTDSTDTQYF.

This chain joins TRBV5-8 and TRBJ1-2, with 9 bases that match TRBD1. V gave up 0 bases and J gave up 1 base; unmatched junction bases: 1. CDR1 is SGHTS and CDR2 is YDEGEE in the germline V gene. The CDR3 is 15 amino acids. The chain's CDR3 is CASSLETGGNYGYTF. The CDR3 DNA reads TGTGCCAGCAGCTTGGAGACAGGGGGTAACTATGGCTACACCTTC. Looking up the rest from reference TRBV5-8 and TRBJ1-2 gives the full variable domain: EAGVTQSPTHLIKTRGQQATLRCSPISGHTSVYWYQQALGLGLQFLLWYDEGEERNRGNFPPRFSGRQFPNYSSELNVNALELEDSALYLCASSLETGGNYGYTFGSGTRLTVV.

The chain has TRBV7-9 and TRBJ2-3; TRBD1 or TRBD2 may be the D gene (5 bases each). V was shortened by 5 bases and J by 0 bases, with 9 bases between the two germline ends. Germline CDR1 and CDR2: SEHNR and FQNEAQ (reference sequence). This CDR3 spans 14 amino acids. The CDR3 DNA follows: TGTGCCAGCAGCGGTCGGGACAGCACAGATACGCAGTATTTT. Translating it yields CASSGRDSTDTQYF.

This chain links TRBV11-2 with TRBJ1-1, with D possibly matching TRBD1 (6 bases). CDR1 is SGHAT and CDR2 is FQNNGV in the germline V gene. This CDR3 comprises 14 residues. V was clipped by 5 bases and J by 2 bases, with 12 bases between them. The CDR3 coding sequence is TGTGCCAGCAGCCATACAGGGATTAACACTGAAGCTTTCTTT. It encodes CASSHTGINTEAFF.

The chain has TRBV18 and TRBJ2-7, with D maybe TRBD1 (5 bases). The CDR3 has 13 amino acids. With 8 bases removed from V and 4 bases from J, the gap between germline ends came to 15 bases. CDR1 and CDR2 from the germline V gene are KGHSH and LQKENI. CDR3 nucleotides: TGTGCCAGCGCGGACAAGGTGGGTTACGAGCAGTACTTC. Its protein is CASADKVGYEQYF.

This rearrangement joins TRBV7-3 to TRBJ2-1; perhaps TRBD2 as D (6 bases). Looked up from germline, CDR1 is SGHTA and CDR2 is FQGTGA. V was clipped by 6 bases and J by 3 bases, with 15 bases between them. The length of the CDR3 is 15 residues. The CDR3 is CASSLATGVYNEQFF. The CDR3 nucleotides are TGTGCCAGCAGTCTAGCAACGGGGGTCTACAATGAGCAGTTCTTC.

This rearrangement joins TRBV11-2 to TRBJ2-3, with TRBD2 identical over 7 bases. This CDR3 is 14 amino acids long. J gave up 6 bases and V 1 base, and 4 bases lay outside the gene matches. Germline CDR1 reads SGHAT; CDR2 reads FQNNGV. This CDR3 is CASSLAGGLDTQYF. The DNA for the CDR3 is TGTGCCAGCAGCTTAGCGGGAGGCCTCGATACGCAGTATTTT.

This chain uses TRBV10-3 with TRBJ2-1; weak D call: TRBD2 (5 bases). Per germline, CDR1 ENHRY and CDR2 SYGVKD. Trimming removed 0 bases from V and 6 bases from J, with 15 bases in between. This CDR3 has 16 amino acids. CDR3 amino acids: CAISESRASGGNEQFF. CDR3 sequence (DNA): TGTGCCATCAGTGAGTCGAGGGCCTCAGGTGGCAATGAGCAGTTCTTC.

The chain carries TRBV29-1 and TRBJ2-7, with D perhaps TRBD1 or TRBD2 (5 bases each). V was clipped by 4 bases and J by 8 bases, with 15 bases between them. This CDR3 spans 12 amino acids. Germline CDR1 SQVTM, CDR2 ANQGSEA. The CDR3 sequence: CSVVGAGEKQYF. The CDR3, as DNA: TGCAGCGTTGTAGGGGCCGGGGAGAAGCAGTACTTC.

V is TRBV13 and J is TRBJ2-3; 8 bases fit TRBD2. The CDR3 covers 13 residues. Losses at the gene ends were 7 bases for V and 4 bases for J; bases not matched to a gene: 4. Germline lookup yields CDR1 PRHDT and CDR2 FYEKMQ (reference sequence). The chain's CDR3 is CASKVREADTQYF. In nucleotides, the CDR3 is TGTGCCAGCAAGGTGCGGGAGGCAGATACGCAGTATTTT.